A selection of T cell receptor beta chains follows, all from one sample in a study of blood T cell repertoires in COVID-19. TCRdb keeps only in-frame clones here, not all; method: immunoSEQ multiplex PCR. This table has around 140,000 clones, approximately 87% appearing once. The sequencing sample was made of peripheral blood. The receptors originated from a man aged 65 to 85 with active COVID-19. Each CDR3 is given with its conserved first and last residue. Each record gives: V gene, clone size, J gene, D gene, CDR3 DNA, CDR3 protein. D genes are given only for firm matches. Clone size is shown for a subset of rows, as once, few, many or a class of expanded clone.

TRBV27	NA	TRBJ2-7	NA	TGTGCCAGCAGTTTCCTCGGGGGAGAGCAGTACTTC	CASSFLGGEQYF
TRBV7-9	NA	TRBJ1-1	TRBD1	TGTGCCAGCAGCCCCAGGGGGGACCAGTCGGACACTGAAGCTTTCTTT	CASSPRGDQSDTEAFF
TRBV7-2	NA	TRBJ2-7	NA	TGTGCCAGCAGCTCGGGAATTTACTACGAGCAGTACTTC	CASSSGIYYEQYF
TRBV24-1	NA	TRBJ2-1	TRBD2	TGTGCCACAGGAGTCGGGAGGGCCAGGAATGAGCAGTTCTTC	CATGVGRARNEQFF
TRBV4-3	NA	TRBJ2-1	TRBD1	TGCGCCAGCAGCCGGGGGACAGTCTGGTACAATGAGCAGTTCTTC	CASSRGTVWYNEQFF
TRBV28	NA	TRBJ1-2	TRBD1	TGTGCCAGCAGTCCTGGGACAGGGGCGCACTATGGCTACACCTTC	CASSPGTGAHYGYTF
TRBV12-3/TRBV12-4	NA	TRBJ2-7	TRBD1	TGTGCCAGCAGGTGGACAGGGGGCTACGAGCAGTACTTC	CASRWTGGYEQYF
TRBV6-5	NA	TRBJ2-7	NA	TGTGCCAGCAGTTACTCGATCCAGAGGGTATACGAGCAGTACTTC	CASSYSIQRVYEQYF
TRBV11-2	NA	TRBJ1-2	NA	TGTGCCAGCAGCTTAGATTTGAAACGGAACTATGGCTACACCTTC	CASSLDLKRNYGYTF
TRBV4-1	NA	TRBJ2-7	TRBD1	TGCGCCAGCAGCCGACCGGAGGACAGGGACAGGGACCACGAGCAGTACTTC	CASSRPEDRDRDHEQYF
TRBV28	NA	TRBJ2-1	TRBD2	TGTGCCAGCAAGGGAAGCGGGAGGGCCCTGGATGAGCAGTTCTTC	CASKGSGRALDEQFF
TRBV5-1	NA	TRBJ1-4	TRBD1	TGCGCCAGCAGCTCCGGACAGGTTGGAGAAAAACTGTTTTTT	CASSSGQVGEKLFF
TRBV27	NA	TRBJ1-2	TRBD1	TGTGCCAGCAGTCCTTCAACCACAGGGGGCGCGCGGTATGGCTACACCTTC	CASSPSTTGGARYGYTF
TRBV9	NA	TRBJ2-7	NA	TGTGCCAGCAGCCCTAACGCGGACTCGAGCTCCTACGAGCAGTACTTC	CASSPNADSSSYEQYF
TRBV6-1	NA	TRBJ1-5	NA	TGTGCCAGCAGTGCCCGGGGGGGATCGGCCTTTAATCAGCCCCAGCATTTT	CASSARGGSAFNQPQHF
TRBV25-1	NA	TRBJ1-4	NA	TGTGCCAGCAGTGGGGGGCGCATTGGTGAAAAACTGTTTTTT	CASSGGRIGEKLFF
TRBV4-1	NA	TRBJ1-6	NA	TGCGCCAGCAGCCAAGATCTTCCACAGATGACAAATTCACCCCTCCACTTT	CASSQDLPQMTNSPLHF
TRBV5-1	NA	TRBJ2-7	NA	TGCGCCAGCAGCTTGGGAGGGTACGAGCAGTACTTC	CASSLGGYEQYF
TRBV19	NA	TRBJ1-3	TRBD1	TGTGCCAGTAGTATTTCCTGGACAGGACCTGGAAACACCATATATTTT	CASSISWTGPGNTIYF
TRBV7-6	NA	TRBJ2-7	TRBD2	TGTGCCAGCATCTCCTCGGGACTAGCGGGAGAAGAGCAGTACTTC	CASISSGLAGEEQYF
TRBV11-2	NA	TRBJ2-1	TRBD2	TGTGCCAGCAGCTTTGGGCTAGCGGGAGGGCGGTCCTACAATGAGCAGTTCTTC	CASSFGLAGGRSYNEQFF
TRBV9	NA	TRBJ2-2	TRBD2	TGTGCCAGCAGCGTACGAGGGGCGGGAGCTCTCACCGGGGAGCTGTTTTTT	CASSVRGAGALTGELFF
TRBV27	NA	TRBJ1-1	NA	TGTGCCAGCAGCCGGGGAGGCGGGCTAAATGAAGCTTTCTTT	CASSRGGGLNEAFF
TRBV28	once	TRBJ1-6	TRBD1	TGTGCCAGCAACCTTCGGACAGGGGGCAGGAGCTATAATTCACCCCTCCACTTT	CASNLRTGGRSYNSPLHF
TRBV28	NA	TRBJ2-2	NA	TGTGCCAGCAGTTTCGTTCGTCTGAACACCGGGGAGCTGTTTTTT	CASSFVRLNTGELFF
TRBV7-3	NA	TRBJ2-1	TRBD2	TGTGCCAGCAGCTTAAGCGGGGGTGAGCAGTTCTTC	CASSLSGGEQFF
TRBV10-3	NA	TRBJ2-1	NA	TGTGCCATCAGTCGGGACTTGAGTGCCTACAATGAGCAGTTCTTC	CAISRDLSAYNEQFF
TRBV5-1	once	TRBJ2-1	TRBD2	TGCGCCAGCGTTCCGGGGGGATCCTACAATGAGCAGTTCTTC	CASVPGGSYNEQFF
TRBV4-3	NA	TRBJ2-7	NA	TGCGCCAGCAGCCATGAAATTGAGGGGGGGTTCTACGAGCAGTACTTC	CASSHEIEGGFYEQYF
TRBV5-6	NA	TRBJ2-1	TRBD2	TGTGCCAGCAGCGAGCTAGCGGCCGTCCACAATGAGCAGTTCTTC	CASSELAAVHNEQFF
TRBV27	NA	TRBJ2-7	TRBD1	TGTGCCAGACCGGGACAGGGGGGCGAGCAGTACTTC	CARPGQGGEQYF
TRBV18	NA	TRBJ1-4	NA	TGTGCCAGCTCCAGGGACTTTCCTACTACTTCTGGTAATGAAAAACTGTTTTTT	CASSRDFPTTSGNEKLFF
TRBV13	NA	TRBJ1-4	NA	TGTGCCAGCAGCCCCCTCGGGGAGGGTAATGAAAAACTGTTTTTT	CASSPLGEGNEKLFF
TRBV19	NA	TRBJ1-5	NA	TGTGCCAGTAGTCTCAAACAGGGCCTTAGCAATCAGCCCCAGCATTTT	CASSLKQGLSNQPQHF
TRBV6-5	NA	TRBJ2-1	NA	TGTGCCAGCAGTTACTCGAGACTGTACAATGAGCAGTTCTTC	CASSYSRLYNEQFF